The 5 T cell receptor beta chains presented below share a single source sample, sequenced in a study of T cell responses to AZD1222 COVID-19 vaccine. TCRdb's copy holds only in-frame clones and misses some; the assay was immunoSEQ multiplex PCR. This table holds about 150,000 clones, around 90% found once. Sequenced here: peripheral blood, sampled on day 0 of AZD1222 vaccination. The source of these receptors is an adult in good health.

The chain recombines TRBV5-6 with TRBJ2-2; 13 nucleotides agree with TRBD2. Germline V gene sequence: CDR1 SGHDT, CDR2 YYEEEE. V shed 3 bases and J 3 bases; nucleotides not matched to a gene: 8. This CDR3 contains 18 residues. CDR3: CASSSPTSGRWDTGELFF. CDR3 nucleotides: TGTGCCAGCAGCTCCCCGACTAGCGGGAGGTGGGACACCGGGGAGCTGTTTTTT.

This clone showed up just once. The V gene is TRBV6-5, the J gene TRBJ1-6; no definite D call. V was shortened by 6 bases and J by 8 bases, with 14 bases between the two germline ends. The CDR3 runs 14 residues. Germline V gene data show CDR1 as MNHEY and CDR2 as SVGAGI. The DNA for the CDR3 is TGTGCCAGCAGGAGAGGGCATTCGGATTCACCCCTCCACTTT. Translation gives CASRRGHSDSPLHF.

V usage is TRBV4-1 and J usage is TRBJ1-3, with D maybe TRBD1 (6 bases). V was pared by 0 bases and J by 4 bases, with 13 bases between. This CDR3 spans 16 amino acids. The germline gives CDR1 MGHRA, CDR2 YSYEKL. CDR3: CASSQDWAGAGNTIYF. DNA for the CDR3: TGCGCCAGCAGCCAAGATTGGGCAGGGGCAGGAAACACCATATATTTT.

J is TRBJ2-5 and V is TRBV19, with 7 positions matching TRBD2. Per germline, CDR1 LNHDA and CDR2 SQIVND (reference sequence). The junction had 4 bases not matched to a gene; V was cut back by 1 base and J by 2 bases. The CDR3 extends over 15 amino acids. CDR3 bases: TGTGCCAGTAGTATAGCCCAGGGACTACAAGAGACCCAGTACTTC. This translates into CASSIAQGLQETQYF.

J is TRBJ2-2 and V is TRBV6-1; D may be TRBD1 (6 bases). Trimming cost V 4 bases and J 4 bases, with 16 bases left between them. CDR3 length: 16 amino acids. CDR1 is MNHNS, CDR2 SASEGT, per germline. The CDR3 loop is CASSVSTGRVTGELFF. In nucleotides, the CDR3 is TGTGCCAGCAGTGTGTCGACAGGACGGGTCACCGGGGAGCTGTTTTTT.